These 14 T cell receptor beta chains share one sample of origin, sequenced in a study of cytomegalovirus exposure and HLA in healthy donors. The PCR used 60 Vbeta and 13 Jbeta primers. Using immunoSEQ multiplex PCR, the repertoire was profiled, and TCRdb retains in-frame clones only, with some absent. The sample records fewer than 250,000 clones, roughly 75% being singletons. The sequenced sample consisted of PBMCs. These receptors were collected from a woman between 25 and 40 years old in good health and CMV-seronegative.

This chain connects TRBV6-4 to TRBJ2-1, with 7 bases lining up with TRBD2. CDR1 is MRHNA, CDR2 SNTAGT, per germline. The junction had 4 bases not matched to a gene; V was cut back by 2 bases and J by 3 bases. CDR3 length: 15 amino acids. The DNA of the CDR3 is TGTGCCAGCAGTGACGGTCCTAGCGGCTACAATGAGCAGTTCTTC. This encodes CASSDGPSGYNEQFF.

The chain combines TRBV5-1 with TRBJ1-1, with D perhaps matching TRBD1 (5 bases). This CDR3 comprises 16 residues. The germline V gene has CDR1 SGHRS and CDR2 YFSETQ. V lost 0 bases and J lost 4, with 16 bases in between. In DNA, the CDR3 is TGCGCCAGCAGCTTGGCCAACCAGGGCGGTCCCACTGAAGCTTTCTTT. Translated: CASSLANQGGPTEAFF.

This clone was seen more than once but under ten times. The chain has TRBV6-1 and TRBJ2-2; 12 positions agree with TRBD2. The CDR3 sequence is 15 residues long. The germline V gene has CDR1 MNHNS and CDR2 SASEGT. Germline trimming cut 7 bases from V and 4 bases from J; bases unmatched to any gene: 4. CDR3 DNA sequence: TGTGCCAGCACCTGGACTAGCGGGACCACCGGGGAGCTGTTTTTT. Translation: CASTWTSGTTGELFF.

The V and J genes are TRBV7-9 and TRBJ2-2; perhaps TRBD2 as D (6 bases). The V gene lost 4 bases and the J gene lost 0 bases, with 15 bases spanning the gap. This CDR3 comprises 17 residues. Germline loops: CDR1 SEHNR, CDR2 FQNEAQ (reference sequence). Here the CDR3 DNA reads TGTGCCAGCAGCTCCCTTCTAGCGCAACCGAACACCGGGGAGCTGTTTTTT. It codes for CASSSLLAQPNTGELFF. The variable domain in full, completed from reference TRBV7-9 and TRBJ2-2, reads DTGVSQNPRHKITKRGQNVTFRCDPISEHNRLYWYRQTLGQGPEFLTYFQNEAQLEKSRLLSDRFSAERPKGSFSTLEIQRTEQGDSAMYLCASSSLLAQPNTGELFFGEGSRLTVL.

The V call is TRBV7-8, the J call TRBJ2-1; 12 bases map to TRBD2. CDR3 size: 15 residues. Trimming took 5 bases from V and 12 from J; bases not matched to a gene: 11. The germline CDR1 and CDR2 sequences are SGHVS and FQNEAQ. DNA for the CDR3: TGTGCCAGCAGCGTGGAGGGACTAGCGGGCACAGGGCAGTTCTTC. Residues: CASSVEGLAGTGQFF.

This sequence joins TRBV5-5 and TRBJ2-5, with 10 bases fitting TRBD2. The J call may be incorrect, as the DNA end agrees better with TRBJ2-7. CDR1 SGHKS and CDR2 YYEKEE come from the germline V gene (reference sequence). The CDR3 is 15 amino acids. CDR3 DNA sequence: TGTGCCAGCAGCTTAGCGGGGGGGCCGTCTTACGAGCAGTACTTC. This sequence encodes CASSLAGGPSYEQYF.

In this sample, this clone turned up a few times. The chain carries TRBV6-5 and TRBJ1-2, with 9 bases lining up with TRBD1. V was clipped by 2 bases and J by 8 bases; unmatched bases: 9. CDR1 MNHEY and CDR2 SVGAGI come from the germline V gene. The length of the CDR3 is 15 residues. This chain's CDR3 is CASSYVGQGKDGYTF. The CDR3 DNA reads TGTGCCAGCAGTTACGTTGGACAGGGGAAGGACGGCTACACCTTC.

J is TRBJ1-6 and V is TRBV7-3; 7 bases agree with TRBD1. V shed 2 bases, J shed 9 bases, and the junction held 4 bases outside the gene matches. Looked up from germline, CDR1 is SGHTA and CDR2 is FQGTGA. The CDR3 loop spans 14 amino acids. The CDR3 region is CASSLSGGSSPLHF. CDR3 in DNA: TGTGCCAGCAGCTTATCAGGGGGTAGTTCACCCCTCCACTTT.

The V call is TRBV9, the J call TRBJ1-1, with D possibly TRBD1 on 6 matching bases. The V gene lost 1 base and the J gene lost 1 base, with 11 bases spanning the gap. The CDR3 has 15 residues. CDR1 SGDLS and CDR2 YYNGEE come from the germline V gene. CDR3 DNA sequence: TGTGCCAGCAGCGTATCAGGGGTTCCGAACACTGAAGCTTTCTTT. Encoded protein: CASSVSGVPNTEAFF.

The chain employs TRBV9 and TRBJ2-7, with a tentative D call TRBD2 (5 bases). This CDR3 is 14 amino acids long. Trimming pared 2 bases from V and 0 bases from J, leaving 9 bases between. Germline assignment: CDR1 SGDLS and CDR2 YYNGEE. The CDR3 here is CASSVGSASYEQYF. Written as DNA, the CDR3 is TGTGCCAGCAGCGTTGGTAGCGCCTCCTACGAGCAGTACTTC.

The chain recombines TRBV5-6 with TRBJ2-3, with 8 bases matching TRBD1. The CDR3 is 15 amino acids. CDR1 SGHDT and CDR2 YYEEEE come from the germline V gene. The V segment lost 2 bases and the J segment 4 bases; nucleotides outside the gene matches: 6. CDR3 coding DNA: TGTGCCAGCAGCTTCGGACAGGGCACATCAGATACGCAGTATTTT. Its translation: CASSFGQGTSDTQYF.

V gene TRBV14 combines with J gene TRBJ2-5, with D perhaps matching TRBD1 (5 bases). Per the germline V gene, CDR1 is SGHDN and CDR2 is FVKESK. The V and J ends lost 0 bases and 4 bases respectively, with 15 bases between them. CDR3 size: 16 residues. The CDR3 region has the DNA TGTGCCAGCAGCCAAGAGTACTCAGGGATCAGAGAGACCCAGTACTTC. Its protein is CASSQEYSGIRETQYF.

The rearrangement links TRBV18 to TRBJ2-1; 15 bases match TRBD2. The J segment lost 8 bases and the V segment lost 0 bases, leaving 2 bases of the junction unmatched. The CDR3 sequence is 16 residues long. The germline gives CDR1 KGHSH, CDR2 LQKENI. The CDR3 coding sequence is TGTGCCAGCTCACCACCGGGACTAGCGGGAGGCGATGAGCAGTTCTTC. Translated, it gives CASSPPGLAGGDEQFF.

The V gene is TRBV9, the J gene TRBJ2-5; 9 positions agree with TRBD1. Trimming at V came to 6 bases and at J to 4 bases, leaving 13 bases not matched to a gene. The CDR3 is made up of 16 amino acids. Germline V gene lookup returns CDR1 SGDLS and CDR2 YYNGEE. CDR3 nucleotides: TGTGCCAGCAACACTTTCGGACAGGGGAAAGGAGAGACCCAGTACTTC. Protein sequence: CASNTFGQGKGETQYF.